This T cell receptor (beta chain) was identified during a study of blood T cell repertoires in COVID-19. The CDR3 is 14 residues long. V dropped 3 bases and J dropped 2; count of bases not matched to a gene: 4. Germline V gives CDR1 MDHEN, CDR2 SYDVKM. This clone was seen once. The table came from immunoSEQ multiplex PCR; TCRdb's copy has only in-frame clones and leaves some out. The sample consists of fewer than 150,000 clones, approximately 80% of them appearing once. The chain couples TRBV28 to TRBJ2-7, with 7 bases identical to TRBD2. The sample was PBMCs or T cells enriched from blood (not recorded which). This receptor was identified in a woman between 18 and 29 years old who had been exposed to COVID-19. The CDR3: CASSFGGSPYEQYF. The DNA for the CDR3 is TGTGCCAGCAGTTTCGGCGGGAGTCCCTACGAGCAGTACTTC.